The 4 T cell receptor beta chains listed next were all sequenced from one sample in a study of blood T cell repertoires in COVID-19. TCRdb's table, derived via immunoSEQ multiplex PCR, lists solely in-frame clones and lacks some. The sample records over 45,000 clones, roughly 77% being singletons. Sequencing was carried out using peripheral blood. The source is a human donor with active or convalescent COVID-19. The donor label of this sample is uncertain.

V and J are TRBV24-1 and TRBJ1-3, with D possibly being TRBD1 (6 bases). From germline, CDR1 is KGHDR and CDR2 SFDVKD. Trimming took 3 bases from V and 1 from J, leaving 9 bases between them. This CDR3 has 15 residues. The CDR3, as DNA: TGTGCCACCAGTGATAAAGGGGGATCTGGAAACACCATATATTTT. This gives the protein CATSDKGGSGNTIYF.

V gene TRBV6-2 or TRBV6-3 combines with J gene TRBJ2-7; D is possibly TRBD2 (7 bases). Germline CDR1 and CDR2: MNHEY and SVGEGT. The V and J ends lost 6 bases and 4 bases respectively, with 16 bases between them. The CDR3 is made up of 14 amino acids. The CDR3 region is CASSSVGGAYEQYF. CDR3 DNA sequence: TGTGCCAGCAGCAGCGTAGGGGGGGCTTACGAGCAGTACTTC.

The J gene is TRBJ2-1, the V gene TRBV18, with a tentative D call TRBD2 (5 bases). The ends were cut back, 2 bases at V and 4 bases at J, with 12 bases in the middle. CDR3 length equals 15 residues. The germline V gene encodes CDR1 KGHSH and CDR2 LQKENI. CDR3 region: CASSPGGDTYNEQFF. The CDR3 region has the DNA TGTGCCAGCTCACCAGGAGGAGACACTTACAATGAGCAGTTCTTC.

This sequence joins TRBV9 and TRBJ1-1; D remains ambiguous. Trimming removed 0 bases at V and 4 bases at J, with 7 bases between. CDR1 is SGDLS and CDR2 is YYNGEE in the germline V gene. The CDR3 loop spans 13 amino acids. The CDR3 loop reads CASSVAGSTEAFF. CDR3 coding DNA: TGTGCCAGCAGCGTAGCGGGTTCCACTGAAGCTTTCTTT.